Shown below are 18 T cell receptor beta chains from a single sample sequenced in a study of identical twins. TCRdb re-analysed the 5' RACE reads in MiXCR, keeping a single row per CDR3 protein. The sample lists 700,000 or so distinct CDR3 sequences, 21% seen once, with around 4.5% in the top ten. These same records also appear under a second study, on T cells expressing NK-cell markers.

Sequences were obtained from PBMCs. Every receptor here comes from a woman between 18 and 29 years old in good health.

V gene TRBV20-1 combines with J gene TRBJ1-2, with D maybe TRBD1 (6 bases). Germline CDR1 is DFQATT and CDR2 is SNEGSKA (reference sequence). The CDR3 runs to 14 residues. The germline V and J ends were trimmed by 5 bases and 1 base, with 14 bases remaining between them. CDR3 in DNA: TGCAGTGCTTCCGGACAGAGGAGTAACTATGGCTACACCTTC. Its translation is CSASGQRSNYGYTF.

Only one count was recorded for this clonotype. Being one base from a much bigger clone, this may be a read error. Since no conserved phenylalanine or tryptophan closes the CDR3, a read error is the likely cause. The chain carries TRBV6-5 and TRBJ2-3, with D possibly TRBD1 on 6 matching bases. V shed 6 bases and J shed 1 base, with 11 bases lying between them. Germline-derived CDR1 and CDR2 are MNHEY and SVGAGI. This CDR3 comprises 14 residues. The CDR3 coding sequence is TGTGCCAGCAGCTACAGGGCCGGCACAGATACGCAGTATCTT. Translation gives CASSYRAGTDTQYL.

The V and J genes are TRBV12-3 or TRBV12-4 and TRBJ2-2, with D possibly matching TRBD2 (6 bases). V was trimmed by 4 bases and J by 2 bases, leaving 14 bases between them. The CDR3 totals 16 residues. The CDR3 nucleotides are TGTGCCAGCAGTTCCGGAGATAGCGGTAACACCGGGGAGCTGTTTTTT. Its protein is CASSSGDSGNTGELFF.

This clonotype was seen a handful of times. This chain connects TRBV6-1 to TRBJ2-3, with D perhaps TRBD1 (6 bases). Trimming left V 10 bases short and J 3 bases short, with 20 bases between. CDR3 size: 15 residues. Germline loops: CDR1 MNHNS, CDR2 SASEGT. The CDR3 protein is CATSRSGASTDTQYF. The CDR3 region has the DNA TGTGCCACCTCCCGATCAGGGGCGAGTACAGATACGCAGTATTTT.

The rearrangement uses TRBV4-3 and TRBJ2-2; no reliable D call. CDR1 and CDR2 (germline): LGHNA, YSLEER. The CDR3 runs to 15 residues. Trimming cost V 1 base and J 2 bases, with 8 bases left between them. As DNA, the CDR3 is TGCGCCAGCAGCCAAGCACACTCTAACACCGGGGAGCTGTTTTTT. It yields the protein CASSQAHSNTGELFF.

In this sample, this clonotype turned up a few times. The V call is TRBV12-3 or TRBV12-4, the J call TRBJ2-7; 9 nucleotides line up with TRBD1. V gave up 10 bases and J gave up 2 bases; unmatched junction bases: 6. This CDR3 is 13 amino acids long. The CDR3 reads CATKRDRAYEQYF. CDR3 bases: TGTGCCACAAAGAGGGACAGGGCCTACGAGCAGTACTTC.

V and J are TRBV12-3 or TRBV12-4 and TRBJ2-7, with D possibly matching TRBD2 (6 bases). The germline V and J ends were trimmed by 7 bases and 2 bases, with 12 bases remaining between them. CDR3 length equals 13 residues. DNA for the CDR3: TGTGCCAGCAACCGGGACTGCCCCTACGAGCAGTACTTC. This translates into CASNRDCPYEQYF.

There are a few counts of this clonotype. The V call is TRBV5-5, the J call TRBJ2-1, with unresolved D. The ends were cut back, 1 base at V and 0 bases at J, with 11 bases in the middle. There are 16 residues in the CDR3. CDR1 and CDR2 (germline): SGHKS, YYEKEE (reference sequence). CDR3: CASSLSLGLSYNEQFF. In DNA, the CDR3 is TGTGCCAGCAGCTTGTCCCTAGGGCTCTCCTACAATGAGCAGTTCTTC.

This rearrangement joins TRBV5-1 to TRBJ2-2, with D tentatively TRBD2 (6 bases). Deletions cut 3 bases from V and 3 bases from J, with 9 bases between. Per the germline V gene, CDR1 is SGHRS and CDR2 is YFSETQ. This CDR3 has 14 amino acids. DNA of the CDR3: TGCGCCAGCAGCTCACTAGCAGACACCGGGGAGCTGTTTTTT. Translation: CASSSLADTGELFF.

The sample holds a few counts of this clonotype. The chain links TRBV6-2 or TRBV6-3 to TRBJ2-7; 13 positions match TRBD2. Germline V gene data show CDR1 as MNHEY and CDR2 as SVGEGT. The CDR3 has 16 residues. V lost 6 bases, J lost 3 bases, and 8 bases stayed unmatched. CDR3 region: CASSYPGLAGRYEQYF. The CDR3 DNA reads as TGTGCCAGCAGCTACCCGGGACTAGCGGGACGCTACGAGCAGTACTTC.

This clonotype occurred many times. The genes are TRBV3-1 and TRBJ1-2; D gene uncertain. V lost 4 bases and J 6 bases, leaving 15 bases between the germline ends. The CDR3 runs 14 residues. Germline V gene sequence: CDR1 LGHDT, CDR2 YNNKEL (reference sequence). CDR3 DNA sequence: TGTGCCAGCAGCCGTCCGGGCGATTTTAATGGCTACACCTTC. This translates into CASSRPGDFNGYTF. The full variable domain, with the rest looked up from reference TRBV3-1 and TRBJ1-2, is DTAVSQTPKYLVTQMGNDKSIKCEQNLGHDTMYWYKQDSKKFLKIMFSYNNKELIINETVPNRFSPKSPDKAHLNLHINSLELGDSAVYFCASSRPGDFNGYTFGSGTRLTVV.

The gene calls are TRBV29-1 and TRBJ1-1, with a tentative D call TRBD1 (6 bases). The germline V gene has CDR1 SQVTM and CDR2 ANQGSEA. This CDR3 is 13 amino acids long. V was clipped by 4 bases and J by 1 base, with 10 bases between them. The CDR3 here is CSVGDTWNTEAFF. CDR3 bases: TGCAGCGTTGGGGACACCTGGAACACTGAAGCTTTCTTT.

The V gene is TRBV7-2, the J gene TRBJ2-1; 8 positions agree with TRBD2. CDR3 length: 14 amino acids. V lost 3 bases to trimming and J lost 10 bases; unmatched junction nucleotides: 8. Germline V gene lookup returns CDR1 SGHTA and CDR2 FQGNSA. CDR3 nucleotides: TGTGCCAGCAGCTTGAAGCGGGAGTCTGGCGAGCAGTTCTTC. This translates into CASSLKRESGEQFF.

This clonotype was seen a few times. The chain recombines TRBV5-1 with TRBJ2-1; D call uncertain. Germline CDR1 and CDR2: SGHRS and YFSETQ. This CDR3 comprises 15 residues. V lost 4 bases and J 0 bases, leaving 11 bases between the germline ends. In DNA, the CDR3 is TGCGCCAGCAGCCTCAGCTTCAACTCCTACAATGAGCAGTTCTTC. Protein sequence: CASSLSFNSYNEQFF.

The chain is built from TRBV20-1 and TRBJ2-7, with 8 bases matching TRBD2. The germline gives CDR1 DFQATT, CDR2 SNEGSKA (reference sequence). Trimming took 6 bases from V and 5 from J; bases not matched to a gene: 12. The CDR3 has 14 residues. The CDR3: CSASPGLGVHEQYF. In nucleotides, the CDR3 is TGCAGTGCGTCACCGGGACTAGGGGTCCACGAGCAGTACTTC.

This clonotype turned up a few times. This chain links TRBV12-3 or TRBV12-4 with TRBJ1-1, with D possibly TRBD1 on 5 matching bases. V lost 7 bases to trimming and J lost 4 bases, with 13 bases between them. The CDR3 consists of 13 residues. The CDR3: CASTRGDRTEAFF. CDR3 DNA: TGTGCCAGCACTCGGGGGGATCGCACTGAAGCTTTCTTT.

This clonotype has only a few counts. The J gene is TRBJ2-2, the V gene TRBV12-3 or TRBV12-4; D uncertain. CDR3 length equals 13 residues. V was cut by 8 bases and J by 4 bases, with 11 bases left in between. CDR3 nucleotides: TGTGCCAGCCGCCCGGGTTTCACCGGGGAGCTGTTTTTT. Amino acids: CASRPGFTGELFF.

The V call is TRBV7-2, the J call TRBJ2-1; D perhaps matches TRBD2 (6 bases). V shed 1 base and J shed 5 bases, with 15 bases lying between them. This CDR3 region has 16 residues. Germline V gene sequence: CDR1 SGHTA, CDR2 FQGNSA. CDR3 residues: CASSLVAVGMNNEQFF. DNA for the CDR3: TGTGCCAGCAGCTTAGTAGCGGTGGGGATGAACAATGAGCAGTTCTTC.